These T cell receptor beta chains were read from a single sample in a study of CD8 T cells in ankylosing spondylitis. Each CDR3 protein gets one entry after TCRdb re-called the 5' RACE reads with MiXCR. Among about 340,000 distinct CDR3 sequences listed, 20% to 25% were seen once. Sequencing was done on a sample of blood, either unsorted or a sorted T cell fraction (not recorded which). These receptors were collected from a male donor with ankylosing spondylitis or in good health (not recorded which). The CDR3 runs from the conserved cysteine through the conserved F or W. The D gene is left open where the match is weak. Size is omitted from some rows. Given values are once, few, many or a class for expanded clones.

abundance	d_gene	j_gene	v_gene	CDR3aa	CDR3nt
.	.	TRBJ2-1	TRBV14	CASRPVGSNEQFF	TGTGCCAGCAGACCGGTAGGGAGCAATGAGCAGTTCTTC
.	.	TRBJ1-2	TRBV6-1	CASSVPAYGYTF	TGTGCCAGCAGTGTCCCAGCCTATGGCTACACCTTC
few	.	TRBJ2-7	TRBV29-1	CSITGKLNEQYF	TGCAGCATAACAGGGAAGCTAAACGAGCAGTACTTC
.	.	TRBJ1-4	TRBV30	CACTDGQTNEKLFF	TGTGCCTGTACCGACGGTCAAACTAATGAAAAACTGTTTTTT
.	.	TRBJ2-7	TRBV13	CASSLVGQLYEQYF	TGTGCCAGCAGCTTAGTCGGCCAGCTCTACGAGCAGTACTTC
.	.	TRBJ2-5	TRBV10-3	CAISEGFPETQYF	TGTGCCATCAGTGAAGGGTTTCCAGAGACCCAGTACTTC
.	TRBD2	TRBJ2-1	TRBV27	CASRWGGRSYNEQFF	TGTGCCAGCAGATGGGGGGGAAGGTCCTACAATGAGCAGTTCTTC
few	.	TRBJ2-3	TRBV9	CASSPWDGGPTDTQYF	TGTGCCAGCAGCCCTTGGGACGGGGGGCCCACAGATACGCAGTATTTT
.	.	TRBJ2-3	TRBV12-3/TRBV12-4	CASSSADGETDTQYF	TGTGCCAGCAGTTCTGCGGACGGTGAGACAGATACGCAGTATTTT
few	.	TRBJ1-1	TRBV29-1	CSVFEGHRNTEAFF	TGCAGCGTCTTTGAGGGACACCGGAACACTGAAGCTTTCTTT
few	TRBD1	TRBJ2-7	TRBV6-1	CASRATGGGLTSSYEQYF	TGTGCCAGCAGAGCGACAGGGGGCGGACTGACGAGCTCCTACGAGCAGTACTTC
.	.	TRBJ2-1	TRBV15	CATSDSLGAGMNEQFF	TGTGCCACCAGCGATTCCCTGGGGGCGGGGATGAATGAGCAGTTCTTC
once	TRBD2	TRBJ2-3	TRBV3-1	CASSQVGLATGTQYF	TGTGCCAGCAGCCAAGTGGGACTAGCAACAGGTACGCAGTATTTT
.	.	TRBJ2-3	TRBV4-1	CASSQGARVTDTQYF	TGCGCCAGCAGCCAAGGTGCCCGGGTCACAGATACGCAGTATTTT
few	TRBD2	TRBJ2-5	TRBV11-2	CASSLGGGGALETQYF	TGTGCCAGCAGCTTAGGGGGCGGGGGGGCGTTAGAGACCCAGTACTTC
few	.	TRBJ2-1	TRBV29-1	CSVEDPLPRNEQFF	TGCAGCGTTGAAGATCCATTACCCCGCAATGAGCAGTTCTTC
.	.	TRBJ2-7	TRBV7-8	CASSHGEDRSYEQYF	TGTGCCAGCAGCCATGGGGAGGACCGCTCCTACGAGCAGTACTTC
.	.	TRBJ2-1	TRBV11-2	CASSPRGVGYNEQFF	TGTGCCAGCAGCCCGAGGGGCGTGGGTTACAATGAGCAGTTCTTC
.	.	TRBJ2-5	TRBV14	CASRTWGEETQYF	TGTGCCAGCAGGACGTGGGGGGAAGAGACCCAGTACTTC
.	.	TRBJ1-1	TRBV29-1	CSVEDKNTEAFF	TGCAGCGTGGAGGACAAGAACACTGAAGCTTTCTTT
.	.	TRBJ2-1	TRBV10-3	CAISDRSMGISYNEQFF	TGTGCCATCAGTGACCGCAGTATGGGGATCTCCTACAATGAGCAGTTCTTC
.	.	TRBJ1-5	TRBV7-2	CASSLAGYGNQPQHF	TGTGCCAGCAGCTTAGCGGGGTACGGCAATCAGCCCCAGCATTTT
few	.	TRBJ1-3	TRBV5-1	CASRDRLDGNTIYF	TGCGCCAGCAGAGACAGGCTGGATGGAAACACCATATATTTT
.	.	TRBJ2-5	TRBV2	CASSLHREGQYF	TGTGCCAGCAGCTTACACAGGGAGGGTCAGTACTTC
few	.	TRBJ2-1	TRBV7-8	CASSLVGEGWNEQFF	TGTGCCAGCAGCTTAGTGGGGGAAGGTTGGAATGAGCAGTTCTTC
.	.	TRBJ2-7	TRBV12-3/TRBV12-4	CASSPPDSPPGYEQYF	TGTGCCAGCAGCCCCCCTGACAGCCCTCCCGGTTACGAGCAGTACTTC